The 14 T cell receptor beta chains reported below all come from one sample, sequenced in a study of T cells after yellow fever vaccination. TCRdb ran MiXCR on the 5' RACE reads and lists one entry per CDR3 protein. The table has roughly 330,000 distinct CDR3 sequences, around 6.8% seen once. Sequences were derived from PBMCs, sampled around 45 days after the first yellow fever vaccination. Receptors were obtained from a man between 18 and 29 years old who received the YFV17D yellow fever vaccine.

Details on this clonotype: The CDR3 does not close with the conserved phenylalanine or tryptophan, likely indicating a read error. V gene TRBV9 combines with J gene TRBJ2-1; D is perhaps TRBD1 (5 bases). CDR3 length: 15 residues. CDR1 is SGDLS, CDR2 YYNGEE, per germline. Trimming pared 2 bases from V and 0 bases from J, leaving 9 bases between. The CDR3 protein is CASSVGPSSYNEQFL. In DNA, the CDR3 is TGTGCCAGCAGCGTGGGGCCGAGCTCCTACAATGAGCAGTTCCTC.

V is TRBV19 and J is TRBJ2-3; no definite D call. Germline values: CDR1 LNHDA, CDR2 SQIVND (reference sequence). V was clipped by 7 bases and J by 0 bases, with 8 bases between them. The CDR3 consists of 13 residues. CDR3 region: CASTTRSTDTQYF. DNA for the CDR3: TGTGCCAGTACGACGCGGAGCACAGATACGCAGTATTTT.

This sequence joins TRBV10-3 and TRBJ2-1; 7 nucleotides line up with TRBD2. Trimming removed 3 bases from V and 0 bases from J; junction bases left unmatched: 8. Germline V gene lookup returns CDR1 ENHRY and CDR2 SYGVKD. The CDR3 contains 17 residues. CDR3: CAISEPDSGSSYNEQFF. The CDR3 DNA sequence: TGTGCCATCAGTGAACCTGATAGCGGGTCCTCCTACAATGAGCAGTTCTTC.

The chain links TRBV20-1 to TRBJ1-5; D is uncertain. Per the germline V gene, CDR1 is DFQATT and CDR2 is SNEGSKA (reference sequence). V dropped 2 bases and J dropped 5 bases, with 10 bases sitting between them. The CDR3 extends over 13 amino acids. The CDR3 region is CSARSDPDQPQHF. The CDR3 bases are TGCAGTGCTAGATCTGACCCAGATCAGCCCCAGCATTTT.

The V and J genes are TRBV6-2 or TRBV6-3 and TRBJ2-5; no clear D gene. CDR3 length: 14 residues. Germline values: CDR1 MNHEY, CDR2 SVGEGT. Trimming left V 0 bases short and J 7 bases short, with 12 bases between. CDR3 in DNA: TGTGCCAGCAGTTACTCCCGTTCTGGTTGGACCCAGTACTTC. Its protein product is CASSYSRSGWTQYF.

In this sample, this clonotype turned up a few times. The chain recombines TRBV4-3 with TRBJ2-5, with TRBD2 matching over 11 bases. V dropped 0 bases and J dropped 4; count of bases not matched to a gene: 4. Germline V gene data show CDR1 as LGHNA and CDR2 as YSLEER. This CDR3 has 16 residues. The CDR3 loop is CASSQELLAGGETQYF. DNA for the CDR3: TGCGCCAGCAGCCAAGAGTTGCTAGCGGGGGGAGAGACCCAGTACTTC.

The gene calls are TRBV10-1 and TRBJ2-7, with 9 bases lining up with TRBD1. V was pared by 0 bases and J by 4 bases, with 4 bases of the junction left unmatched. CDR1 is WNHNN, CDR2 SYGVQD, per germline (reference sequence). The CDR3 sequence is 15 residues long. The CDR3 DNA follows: TGCGCCAGCAGTGAGTCGGGGACAGGGAAATACGAGCAGTACTTC. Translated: CASSESGTGKYEQYF.

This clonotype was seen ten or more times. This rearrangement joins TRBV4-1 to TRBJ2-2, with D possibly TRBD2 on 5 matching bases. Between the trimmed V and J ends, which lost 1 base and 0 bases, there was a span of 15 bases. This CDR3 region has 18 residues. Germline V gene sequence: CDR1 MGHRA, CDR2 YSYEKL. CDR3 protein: CASSQGFLAIPNTGELFF. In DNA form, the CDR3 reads TGCGCCAGCAGCCAAGGTTTCCTAGCAATTCCGAACACCGGGGAGCTGTTTTTT.

The CDR3 is CASSLTADSGAYEQFF. In nucleotides, the CDR3 is TGTGCCAGCTCACTCACTGCGGACTCCGGGGCCTATGAGCAGTTCTTC. The chain employs TRBV18 and TRBJ2-1; D is tentatively TRBD1 or TRBD2 (5 bases each). The CDR3 runs 16 residues. Trimming removed 4 bases at V and 8 bases at J, with 21 bases between. CDR1 KGHSH and CDR2 LQKENI come from the germline V gene.

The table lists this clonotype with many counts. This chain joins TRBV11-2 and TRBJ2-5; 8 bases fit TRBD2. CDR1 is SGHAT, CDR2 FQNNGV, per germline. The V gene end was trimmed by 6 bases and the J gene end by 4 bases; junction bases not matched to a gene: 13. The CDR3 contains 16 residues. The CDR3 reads CASSLRPGGARETQYF. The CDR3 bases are TGTGCCAGCAGTTTAAGGCCCGGGGGGGCCCGAGAGACCCAGTACTTC.

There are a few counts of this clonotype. CDR3 residues: CAWSNIYNSPLHF. The CDR3 nucleotides are TGTGCCTGGAGCAACATTTATAATTCACCCCTCCACTTT. The chain couples TRBV30 to TRBJ1-6, with D hard to call. Trimming shortened V by 3 bases and J by 4 bases, and 7 bases separated the two germline ends. Germline CDR1 reads GTSNPN; CDR2 reads SVGIG (reference sequence). The CDR3 is 13 amino acids.

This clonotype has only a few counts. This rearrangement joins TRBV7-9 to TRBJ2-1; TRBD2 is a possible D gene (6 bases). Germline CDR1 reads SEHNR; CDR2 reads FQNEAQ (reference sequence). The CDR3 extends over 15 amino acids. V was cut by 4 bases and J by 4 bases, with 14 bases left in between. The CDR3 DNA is TGTGCCAGCAGCTCCCGGGGGTCCGAGTACAATGAGCAGTTCTTC. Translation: CASSSRGSEYNEQFF.

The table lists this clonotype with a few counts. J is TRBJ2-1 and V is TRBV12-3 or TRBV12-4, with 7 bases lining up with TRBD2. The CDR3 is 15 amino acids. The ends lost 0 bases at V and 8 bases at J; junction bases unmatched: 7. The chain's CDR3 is CASSLAALAIHEQFF. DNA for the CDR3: TGTGCCAGCAGTTTAGCGGCACTAGCGATCCATGAGCAGTTCTTC.

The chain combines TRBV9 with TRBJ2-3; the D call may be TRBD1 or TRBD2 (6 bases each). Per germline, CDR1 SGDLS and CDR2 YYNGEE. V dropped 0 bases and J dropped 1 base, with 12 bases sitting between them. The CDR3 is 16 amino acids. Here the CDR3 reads CASSVGTTGRTDTQYF. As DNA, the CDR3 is TGTGCCAGCAGCGTAGGGACTACAGGGCGCACAGATACGCAGTATTTT. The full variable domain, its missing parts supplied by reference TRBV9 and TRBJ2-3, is DSGVTQTPKHLITATGQRVTLRCSPRSGDLSVYWYQQSLDQGLQFLIQYYNGEERAKGNILERFSAQQFPDLHSELNLSSLELGDSALYFCASSVGTTGRTDTQYFGPGTRLTVL.